The T cell receptor beta chain described here comes from a study of beta chain features in type 1 diabetes. Overall study findings and caveats: Insertions at VDJ junctions were less frequent in type 1 diabetes patients. These patients also deleted more nucleotides at the same junctions.

In germline, CDR1 is SEHNR, CDR2 FQNEAQ (reference sequence). Unmatched junction bases numbered 3, after V lost 1 base and J lost 4 bases. The length of the CDR3 is 14 residues. Regarding this clone: The antigen remains unidentified.

Investigators reverse transcribed all isolated RNA, so they sequenced expressed TCRB transcripts. The table came from immunoSEQ multiplex PCR; TCRdb's copy has only in-frame clones and leaves some out. In the table there are about 160,000 clones, about 7.3% of which are singletons. The specimen sequenced was central memory CD4+ T cells from blood. This rearrangement joins TRBV7-9 to TRBJ1-2; 7 bases match TRBD1. The TCR comes from a man aged 18 to 30 in good health. Written as DNA, the CDR3 is TGTGCCAGCAGCTTAGACGGGACAGCCTATGGCTACACCTTC. Its translation is CASSLDGTAYGYTF.